This paragraph covers one T cell receptor beta chain sequence. The antigen remains unidentified. The source of the sample is a study of cytomegalovirus exposure and HLA in healthy donors. Study-level results: Cytomegalovirus status was reportedly diagnosed by the classifier with high sensitivity and specificity.

Amplification used 60 Vbeta primers and 13 Jbeta primers. Clones were read by immunoSEQ multiplex PCR, and TCRdb kept only the in-frame ones, dropping some. Of about 190,000 clones listed, 81% are singletons. Germline V lookup: CDR1 SGHVS, CDR2 FNYEAQ. CDR3 length: 14 residues. The V end lost 5 bases, the J end lost 4 bases, and 14 bases lay between the germline ends. This clonotype originated in a man aged 18 to 29 in good health and CMV-seronegative. The sequenced material came from PBMCs. The chain uses TRBV7-6 and TRBJ1-2; D might be TRBD1 (6 bases). The CDR3 sequence is CASSTGQSSYGYTF. In DNA, the CDR3 is TGTGCCAGCAGCACGGGACAATCAAGCTATGGCTACACCTTC.